These 27 T cell receptor beta chains originate from one sample sequenced in a study of blood T cell repertoires in COVID-19. Generated by immunoSEQ multiplex PCR, the TCRdb table keeps only in-frame clones and is missing some. Found here are about 33,000 clones, about 90% of them singletons; the top ten hold 9.9%. Sequences were obtained from peripheral blood. The receptors here all came from a human donor with active COVID-19. The donor label of this sample is uncertain.

The chain combines TRBV6-5 with TRBJ2-3, with TRBD2 matching over 7 bases. CDR3 length: 15 residues. V shed 4 bases, J shed 4 bases, and the junction held 8 bases outside the gene matches. Germline V gene sequence: CDR1 MNHEY, CDR2 SVGAGI. Here the CDR3 DNA reads TGTGCCAGCAGTTCCTCAGGACTAGGTTCAGATACGCAGTATTTT. Protein sequence: CASSSSGLGSDTQYF.

This chain joins TRBV19 and TRBJ1-1, with no clear D. The CDR3 runs to 11 residues. Germline V CDR1 and CDR2: LNHDA, SQIVND (reference sequence). The germline V and J ends were trimmed by 3 bases and 6 bases, with 5 bases remaining between them. The DNA of the CDR3 is TGTGCCAGTAGTATGTCCTCTGAAGCTTTCTTT. Its protein product is CASSMSSEAFF.

The V gene is TRBV9, the J gene TRBJ2-1; 8 bases agree with TRBD2. Germline V gene data show CDR1 as SGDLS and CDR2 as YYNGEE. Germline trimming cut 1 base from V and 5 bases from J; bases unmatched to any gene: 14. The CDR3 is made up of 18 amino acids. The CDR3: CASSVSPRGGGSDNEQFF. CDR3 DNA: TGTGCCAGCAGCGTAAGCCCCCGGGGCGGGGGGTCCGACAATGAGCAGTTCTTC.

The chain recombines TRBV19 with TRBJ2-1; maybe TRBD2 (5 bases). CDR3 length: 15 amino acids. CDR1 is LNHDA, CDR2 SQIVND, per germline (reference sequence). Trimming stripped 5 bases from V and 7 bases from J, with 18 bases between. The CDR3 region has the DNA TGTGCCAGTAGTGAGGGAGCGACTCCGGGGAATGAGCAGTTCTTC. This codes for CASSEGATPGNEQFF.

The chain has TRBV9 and TRBJ2-3; 7 bases are shared with TRBD1. Losses at the gene ends were 4 bases for V and 4 bases for J; bases not matched to a gene: 3. Germline CDR1 and CDR2: SGDLS and YYNGEE. This CDR3 comprises 13 residues. CDR3 region: CASSKGGADTQYF. In DNA form, the CDR3 reads TGTGCCAGCAGCAAAGGGGGCGCAGATACGCAGTATTTT.

V is TRBV7-6 and J is TRBJ2-2, with D hard to call. With 2 bases removed from V and 0 bases from J, the gap between germline ends came to 4 bases. Germline V gives CDR1 SGHVS, CDR2 FNYEAQ. The CDR3 is made up of 14 amino acids. The CDR3 region has the DNA TGTGCCAGCAGCTTACTCGCGAACACCGGGGAGCTGTTTTTT. Protein sequence: CASSLLANTGELFF.

This clone was counted a single time. The V call is TRBV5-1, the J call TRBJ2-3, with D possibly being TRBD2 (5 bases). The CDR3 is made up of 15 amino acids. The ends were cut back, 4 bases at V and 0 bases at J, with 12 bases in the middle. CDR1 and CDR2 (germline): SGHRS, YFSETQ. The DNA of the CDR3 is TGCGCCAGCAGCACGGAGCGGTTTAGCACAGATACGCAGTATTTT. Translated: CASSTERFSTDTQYF.

This rearrangement joins TRBV6-2 or TRBV6-3 to TRBJ2-4; D is perhaps TRBD2 (7 bases). The CDR3 runs to 15 residues. Germline lookup yields CDR1 MNHEY and CDR2 SVGEGT. Trimming removed 5 bases at V and 10 bases at J, with 21 bases between. The CDR3 spells CASSTLGRGPVIQYF. DNA for the CDR3: TGTGCCAGCAGTACCCTGGGGCGGGGGCCTGTAATTCAGTACTTC.

The V gene is TRBV28, the J gene TRBJ2-3; 8 bases are shared with TRBD1. The V and J ends lost 7 bases and 8 bases, in that order; junction bases with no gene match: 8. This CDR3 has 13 amino acids. Germline-derived CDR1 and CDR2 are MDHEN and SYDVKM. The CDR3 here is CASKDSQGGTQYF. The CDR3 DNA follows: TGTGCCAGCAAGGATTCACAGGGGGGTACGCAGTATTTT.

The chain carries TRBV27 and TRBJ1-6, with 10 bases lining up with TRBD1. The CDR3 consists of 14 residues. Unmatched junction bases numbered 14, after V lost 8 bases and J lost 16 bases. The V gene's germline CDR1 is MNHEY and CDR2 SMNVEV (reference sequence). For the CDR3, the DNA is TGTGCCAGCCGGAATGCGGGACAGGGGTCCTTTCTCCACTTT. Its protein is CASRNAGQGSFLHF.

This chain links TRBV4-3 with TRBJ1-2; 7 bases map to TRBD1. This CDR3 spans 14 amino acids. V shed 3 bases and J 2 bases; nucleotides not matched to a gene: 3. Germline V gene lookup returns CDR1 LGHNA and CDR2 YSLEER. CDR3 amino acids: CASSQPGQNYGYTF. The DNA for the CDR3 is TGCGCCAGCAGCCAGCCGGGACAGAACTATGGCTACACCTTC.

About this clone: The junction departs from the called germline gene at one end, perhaps through a read error. For the CDR3, the DNA is TGTGCCAGCAGTGAGTTAGGGGGAAATCGGCCCCAGCATTTT. It specifies CASSELGGNRPQHF. V and J are TRBV25-1 and TRBJ1-5; TRBD1 might be the D (6 bases). Germline V CDR1 and CDR2: MGHDK, SYGVNS. This CDR3 is 14 amino acids long.

V and J are TRBV7-9 and TRBJ2-2; a weak D match, TRBD1 (6 bases). There are 17 residues in the CDR3. V dropped 2 bases and J dropped 4 bases, with 17 bases sitting between them. Germline V gene data show CDR1 as SEHNR and CDR2 as FQNEAQ (reference sequence). The CDR3 sequence: CASSLFPDNRATGELFF. Written as DNA, the CDR3 is TGTGCCAGCAGCTTATTTCCCGACAACAGGGCCACCGGGGAGCTGTTTTTT. Drawing the rest from reference TRBV7-9 and TRBJ2-2, the complete variable domain is DTGVSQNPRHKITKRGQNVTFRCDPISEHNRLYWYRQTLGQGPEFLTYFQNEAQLEKSRLLSDRFSAERPKGSFSTLEIQRTEQGDSAMYLCASSLFPDNRATGELFFGEGSRLTVL.

The sample holds a few counts of this clone. The chain uses TRBV5-1 and TRBJ2-3; 8 nucleotides match TRBD2. This CDR3 has 13 residues. V lost 7 bases, J lost 3 bases, and 4 bases stayed unmatched. In germline, CDR1 is SGHRS, CDR2 YFSETQ. CDR3 sequence (DNA): TGCGCCAGCGGCCGGGAGGGAACAGATACGCAGTATTTT. It codes for CASGREGTDTQYF. Variable domain in full (rest from reference TRBV5-1 and TRBJ2-3): KAGVTQTPRYLIKTRGQQVTLSCSPISGHRSVSWYQQTPGQGLQFLFEYFSETQRNKGNFPGRFSGRQFSNSRSEMNVSTLELGDSALYLCASGREGTDTQYFGPGTRLTVL.

The chain uses TRBV19 and TRBJ2-2; 9 bases are shared with TRBD2. The CDR3 totals 15 residues. Germline CDR1 and CDR2: LNHDA and SQIVND (reference sequence). The V and J ends lost 5 bases and 2 bases, in that order; junction bases with no gene match: 3. The CDR3 spells CASSLAGANTGELFF. For the CDR3, the DNA is TGTGCCAGTAGTTTAGCGGGAGCCAACACCGGGGAGCTGTTTTTT.

The chain recombines TRBV4-2 with TRBJ1-4; 7 positions agree with TRBD1. Germline values: CDR1 LGHNA, CDR2 YNFKEQ. The CDR3 consists of 16 residues. V lost 6 bases, J lost 8 bases, and 15 bases stayed unmatched. CDR3 amino acids: CASSLSKQGSGEKLFF. The CDR3 DNA follows: TGTGCCAGCAGTCTATCGAAACAGGGGTCAGGAGAAAAACTGTTTTTT.

V gene TRBV4-3 combines with J gene TRBJ2-1; 7 bases map to TRBD1. Trimming removed 0 bases from V and 3 bases from J; junction bases left unmatched: 2. Germline V CDR1 and CDR2: LGHNA, YSLEER. This CDR3 spans 15 amino acids. CDR3 residues: CASSQDRGIYNEQFF. As DNA, the CDR3 is TGCGCCAGCAGCCAAGACAGGGGGATCTACAATGAGCAGTTCTTC.

The chain has TRBV6-5 and TRBJ2-2; the D gene is possibly TRBD1 (6 bases). Trimming removed 0 bases at V and 4 bases at J, with 12 bases between. The CDR3 is made up of 16 amino acids. The germline V gene has CDR1 MNHEY and CDR2 SVGAGI. CDR3 residues: CASSYSGQGSTGELFF. The CDR3 region has the DNA TGTGCCAGCAGTTACTCGGGGCAGGGGAGCACCGGGGAGCTGTTTTTT.

This chain connects TRBV2 to TRBJ2-3, with 12 bases matching TRBD2. This CDR3 spans 17 amino acids. Trimming took 2 bases from V and 6 from J; bases not matched to a gene: 9. Germline V gene lookup returns CDR1 SNHLY and CDR2 FYNNEI. The CDR3 loop is CASSEWASGRVMDTQYF. The CDR3 DNA sequence: TGTGCCAGCAGTGAATGGGCTAGCGGGAGGGTAATGGATACGCAGTATTTT.

The chain combines TRBV28 with TRBJ1-6, with D perhaps TRBD1 (5 bases). The CDR3 has 15 amino acids. Germline lookup yields CDR1 MDHEN and CDR2 SYDVKM. Trimming removed 3 bases from V and 6 bases from J, with 12 bases in between. This CDR3 is CASSLGGNPNSPLHF. For the CDR3, the DNA is TGTGCCAGCAGTTTGGGGGGAAACCCTAATTCACCCCTCCACTTT.

V and J are TRBV7-2 and TRBJ2-7; TRBD2 matches at 7 bases. After removal of 5 bases from V and 10 bases from J, the junction contained 17 bases not matched to a gene. Looked up from germline, CDR1 is SGHTA and CDR2 is FQGNSA. The CDR3 consists of 15 residues. The CDR3 bases are TGTGCCAGCAGCCCAAGCGGGGCGGCTTCTTTCCCCCAGTACTTC. Translating it yields CASSPSGAASFPQYF. The variable domain in full, with the rest retrieved from reference TRBV7-2 and TRBJ2-7, is GAGVSQSPSNKVTEKGKDVELRCDPISGHTALYWYRQSLGQGLEFLIYFQGNSAPDKSGLPSDRFSAERTGGSVSTLTIQRTQQEDSAVYLCASSPSGAASFPQYFGPGTRLTVT.

V usage is TRBV6-2 or TRBV6-3 and J usage is TRBJ2-3; TRBD1 might be the D (6 bases). This CDR3 spans 18 amino acids. CDR1 is MNHEY, CDR2 SVGEGT, per germline. V dropped 4 bases and J dropped 2 bases, with 22 bases sitting between them. The CDR3 sequence is CASSSPILQGKPTDTQYF. The CDR3 DNA is TGTGCCAGCAGTTCGCCTATCTTACAGGGAAAACCCACAGATACGCAGTATTTT.

The gene calls are TRBV6-2 or TRBV6-3 and TRBJ2-1; 8 positions match TRBD1. Germline lookup yields CDR1 MNHEY and CDR2 SVGEGT. The CDR3 loop spans 22 amino acids. J lost 0 bases, V lost 6 bases, and 25 bases had no gene match. In nucleotides, the CDR3 is TGTGCCAGCAGCCGCCTCCGGACAGGGTCCTTTACGGGTAAATCCTCCTACAATGAGCAGTTCTTC. Amino acid sequence: CASSRLRTGSFTGKSSYNEQFF.

This chain uses TRBV6-2 or TRBV6-3 with TRBJ2-7, with 7 positions matching TRBD1. Per germline, CDR1 MNHEY and CDR2 SVGEGT. V was clipped by 5 bases and J by 2 bases; unmatched bases: 6. The CDR3 has 14 residues. CDR3 DNA: TGTGCCAGCAGTCCCCGGACAGGCACCTACGAGCAGTACTTC. Protein: CASSPRTGTYEQYF.

The chain links TRBV19 to TRBJ1-1; D may be TRBD1 (6 bases). Trimming took 7 bases from V and 0 from J, leaving 18 bases between them. CDR3 length: 16 amino acids. The germline CDR1 and CDR2 sequences are LNHDA and SQIVND (reference sequence). CDR3 sequence reads: CASMGWGRLMNTEAFF. CDR3 bases: TGTGCCAGTATGGGCTGGGGGCGCCTGATGAACACTGAAGCTTTCTTT. Complete variable domain (other parts from reference TRBV19 and TRBJ1-1): DGGITQSPKYLFRKEGQNVTLSCEQNLNHDAMYWYRQDPGQGLRLIYYSQIVNDFQKGDIAEGYSVSREKKESFPLTVTSAQKNPTAFYLCASMGWGRLMNTEAFFGQGTRLTVV.

The chain has TRBV5-1 and TRBJ2-4, with 10 positions matching TRBD2. The V gene's germline CDR1 is SGHRS and CDR2 YFSETQ. The CDR3 extends over 15 amino acids. The V gene end was trimmed by 7 bases and the J gene end by 5 bases; junction bases not matched to a gene: 9. The chain's CDR3 is CASSAGGSSQNIQYF. The CDR3 DNA sequence: TGCGCCAGCTCAGCGGGGGGGAGTTCGCAAAACATTCAGTACTTC.

The chain recombines TRBV5-4 with TRBJ2-1; TRBD2 matches at 7 bases. The trim removed 0 bases at V and 7 bases at J, leaving 10 bases unmatched. Germline CDR1 reads SGHNT; CDR2 reads YYREEE (reference sequence). The CDR3 covers 16 residues. CDR3 protein: CASSLDVGGSTNEQFF. In DNA, the CDR3 is TGTGCCAGCAGCTTGGATGTTGGCGGGAGTACGAATGAGCAGTTCTTC.